This T cell receptor (beta chain) was retrieved from a study of blood T cell repertoires in COVID-19. Sequenced by immunoSEQ multiplex PCR; TCRdb stores in-frame clones only, minus some. Here the sample spans 350,000 or so clones, approximately 88% being singletons. About this clone itself: Sequence at one end of the junction differs from germline and may be a read error.

The CDR3 is 17 amino acids. Looked up from germline, CDR1 is SGHVS and CDR2 is FQNEAQ. The chain carries TRBV7-8 and TRBJ2-3; TRBD1 agrees at 8 bases. The clonotype was recovered from a woman in her 30s with COVID-19, enrolled during active disease. Sequencing used peripheral blood. The CDR3 region is CANSSDREFRSTDTQYF. CDR3 nucleotide sequence: TGTGCCAACAGCTCGGACAGGGAGTTCCGTAGCACAGATACGCAGTATTTT.